This TCR beta chain was obtained from a study of blood T cells in healthy people across ages. Next came a second PCR, run for about 7 to 12 cycles, which used a sample-barcoded 5' primer along with a J-beta primer mix. TCRdb used MiXCR to reprocess the 5' RACE reads, holding one entry per CDR3 protein. The data show approximately 2,000,000 distinct CDR3 sequences, 39% seen once. Whole-study findings and limits: Researchers report that TCR beta diversity correlated strongly with naive T cell percentage.

This clonotype came up a few times. Its antigen is undetermined. Sequenced material: blood. This receptor was taken from a human donor in good health.

The CDR3: CASSWDRGTGTQYF. CDR3 sequence (DNA): TGTGCCAGCAGCTGGGACAGGGGGACGGGGACCCAGTACTTC. This chain connects TRBV7-2 to TRBJ2-5; TRBD1 matches at 11 bases. The germline V gene has CDR1 SGHTA and CDR2 FQGNSA. Trimming cost V 4 bases and J 7 bases; bases outside gene matches: 5. The CDR3 contains 14 residues. Together with reference TRBV7-2 and TRBJ2-5, the CDR3 gives the full variable domain: GAGVSQSPSNKVTEKGKDVELRCDPISGHTALYWYRQSLGQGLEFLIYFQGNSAPDKSGLPSDRFSAERTGGSVSTLTIQRTQQEDSAVYLCASSWDRGTGTQYFGPGTRLLVL.